This is a list of T cell receptor beta chains from one sample in a study of post-analysis software for immune sequencing data. From the PCR reads, TCRdb called clonotypes with MiXCR, one entry per CDR3 protein. The sample records around 440,000 distinct CDR3 sequences, over 35% being singletons. The specimen was blood. These receptors all come from a girl aged 5 to 17 with multiple sclerosis. The CDR3 runs from the conserved cysteine through the conserved F or W. Fields, in order: CDR3 length, V gene, J gene, D gene, clone size, CDR3 DNA, CDR3 protein. A D gene is named only where the DNA matches it firmly. Some rows mark clone size as missing; the rest say once, few, many or name a class of expanded clone.

cdr3_length: 12; v_call: TRBV9; j_call: TRBJ2-5; d_call: .; clone_size: .; cdr3_nt: TGTGCCAGCAGCGGACCCCAAGAGACCCAGTACTTC; cdr3_aa: CASSGPQETQYF
cdr3_length: 13; v_call: TRBV6-1; j_call: TRBJ2-7; d_call: .; clone_size: .; cdr3_nt: TGTGCCAGCATGGGGACAATACCCTACGAGCAGTACTTC; cdr3_aa: CASMGTIPYEQYF
cdr3_length: 15; v_call: TRBV29-1; j_call: TRBJ2-7; d_call: .; clone_size: .; cdr3_nt: TGCAGCGTTGAAGAGGAGGGGAGGAGCTCCTACGAGCAGTACTTC; cdr3_aa: CSVEEEGRSSYEQYF
cdr3_length: 15; v_call: TRBV20-1; j_call: TRBJ1-5; d_call: .; clone_size: .; cdr3_nt: TGCAGTGCTAGAACTCCACAGGACCGCAATCAGCCCCAGCATTTT; cdr3_aa: CSARTPQDRNQPQHF
cdr3_length: 15; v_call: TRBV28; j_call: TRBJ2-7; d_call: .; clone_size: few; cdr3_nt: TGTGCCAGCAGTTTAATCAGGGGTGGAGGGTCCGAGCAGTACTTC; cdr3_aa: CASSLIRGGGSEQYF
cdr3_length: 15; v_call: TRBV10-3; j_call: TRBJ2-7; d_call: TRBD2; clone_size: many; cdr3_nt: TGTGCCATCAGCGCTGGGACTAGCGGCCCCGACGAGCAGTACTTC; cdr3_aa: CAISAGTSGPDEQYF
cdr3_length: 15; v_call: TRBV20-1; j_call: TRBJ2-3; d_call: TRBD2; clone_size: .; cdr3_nt: TGCAGTGCTTCCGGGACTAGCGGGACGACAGATACGCAGTATTTT; cdr3_aa: CSASGTSGTTDTQYF
cdr3_length: 14; v_call: TRBV29-1; j_call: TRBJ2-5; d_call: .; clone_size: .; cdr3_nt: TGCAGCGTCGCCCGTGGGACGGACCAAGAGACCCAGTACTTC; cdr3_aa: CSVARGTDQETQYF
cdr3_length: 16; v_call: TRBV2; j_call: TRBJ1-1; d_call: .; clone_size: once; cdr3_nt: TGTGCCAGCAGTGAAAGAACTGGGGCAGGAACAACTGAAGCTTTCTTT; cdr3_aa: CASSERTGAGTTEAFF
cdr3_length: 18; v_call: TRBV29-1; j_call: TRBJ2-3; d_call: .; clone_size: few; cdr3_nt: TGCAGCGTTGATAAGGGGCGTAAATCAACTTTGGACACAGATACGCAGTATTTT; cdr3_aa: CSVDKGRKSTLDTDTQYF
cdr3_length: 14; v_call: TRBV29-1; j_call: TRBJ2-1; d_call: TRBD2; clone_size: .; cdr3_nt: TGCAGCGTTTATGCGGGAGACGCCGGCAATGAGCAGTTCTTC; cdr3_aa: CSVYAGDAGNEQFF
cdr3_length: 16; v_call: TRBV28; j_call: TRBJ2-3; d_call: .; clone_size: .; cdr3_nt: TGTGCCAGCAGTTTAGGTCGGAGGGAGGGCACAGATACGCAGTATTTT; cdr3_aa: CASSLGRREGTDTQYF
cdr3_length: 14; v_call: TRBV10-3; j_call: TRBJ2-5; d_call: .; clone_size: .; cdr3_nt: TGTGCCATCAGCGGATCTCCGACCCAAGAGACCCAGTACTTC; cdr3_aa: CAISGSPTQETQYF
cdr3_length: 16; v_call: TRBV5-1; j_call: TRBJ1-1; d_call: TRBD1; clone_size: .; cdr3_nt: TGCGCCAGCAGCTTCCGGGCAGGGGGCATGAACACTGAAGCTTTCTTT; cdr3_aa: CASSFRAGGMNTEAFF
cdr3_length: 14; v_call: TRBV20-1; j_call: TRBJ1-2; d_call: TRBD1; clone_size: .; cdr3_nt: TGCAGTGTCAGGGAAAACAGGGGGCGTTATGACTACACCTTC; cdr3_aa: CSVRENRGRYDYTF
cdr3_length: 16; v_call: TRBV7-3; j_call: TRBJ2-3; d_call: TRBD1; clone_size: .; cdr3_nt: TGTGCCAGCAGCAGGACAGGGGGCATTGGCACAGATACGCAGTATTTT; cdr3_aa: CASSRTGGIGTDTQYF
cdr3_length: 13; v_call: TRBV29-1; j_call: TRBJ1-4; d_call: TRBD1; clone_size: .; cdr3_nt: TGCAGCGTTGGGACAGGGGGAGAGGAAAAACTGTTTTTT; cdr3_aa: CSVGTGGEEKLFF
cdr3_length: 16; v_call: TRBV9; j_call: TRBJ1-1; d_call: TRBD1; clone_size: .; cdr3_nt: TGTGCCAGCAGCGTAGAGGAGGACAGGCCGATCATGGAAGCTTTCTTT; cdr3_aa: CASSVEEDRPIMEAFF